The rows below give T cell receptor beta chains drawn from one sample of a study of siplizumab effects on memory and regulatory T cells. Using immunoSEQ multiplex PCR, the repertoire was profiled, and TCRdb retains in-frame clones only, with some absent. The data contain some 96,000 clones, 94% of them seen just once; the ten biggest clones take up roughly 1.4%. Material for sequencing was non-Treg CD4+ T cells sorted from blood. The receptors originated from a human donor in good health. CDR3s include the opening cysteine and the closing phenylalanine or tryptophan. The D gene is left open where the match is weak. Expanded clones are given a class, and other clones once, few, many or no size at all.

v_gene	d_gene	j_gene	abundance	CDR3aa	CDR3nt
TRBV5-4	.	TRBJ2-3	.	CASSFRYGVGTDTQYF	TGTGCCAGCAGCTTTAGGTACGGGGTTGGCACAGATACGCAGTATTTT
TRBV29-1	TRBD1	TRBJ2-3	.	CSARQGGTDTQYF	TGCAGCGCCCGACAGGGAGGCACAGATACGCAGTATTTT
TRBV7-3	.	TRBJ2-3	.	CASSLIPGETDTQYF	TGTGCCAGCAGCTTAATCCCGGGAGAGACAGATACGCAGTATTTT
TRBV10-3	TRBD1	TRBJ2-5	.	CAISEILTGDQETQYF	TGTGCCATCAGTGAGATCTTGACAGGGGACCAAGAGACCCAGTACTTC
TRBV5-1	TRBD2	TRBJ2-3	once	CASSLAETSRRDTQYF	TGCGCCAGCAGCTTGGCTGAGACTAGCAGGAGAGATACGCAGTATTTT
TRBV5-1	.	TRBJ1-5	.	CASSPTPFGGNQPQHF	TGCGCCAGCAGCCCCACCCCATTCGGGGGCAATCAGCCCCAGCATTTT
TRBV7-9	TRBD1	TRBJ2-1	.	CASTDRGNSYNEQFF	TGTGCCAGCACCGACAGGGGAAACTCCTACAATGAGCAGTTCTTC
TRBV2	TRBD2	TRBJ2-3	.	CAACRTSGRATQYF	TGTGCCGCTTGCCGGACTAGCGGGAGAGCTACGCAGTATTTT
TRBV9	.	TRBJ2-6	.	CASSVEAPGANVLTF	TGTGCCAGCAGCGTAGAGGCACCTGGGGCCAACGTCCTGACTTTC
TRBV7-2	.	TRBJ2-1	.	CASSRRVGMGNEQFF	TGTGCCAGCAGCCGTAGGGTGGGGATGGGGAATGAGCAGTTCTTC
TRBV28	.	TRBJ1-1	.	CASRQQRNTEAFF	TGTGCCAGCAGACAACAAAGGAACACTGAAGCTTTCTTT
TRBV7-2	.	TRBJ2-7	.	CASSFSRGGTYEQYF	TGTGCCAGCAGCTTTTCCCGCGGCGGAACCTACGAGCAGTACTTC
TRBV6-1	.	TRBJ1-1	.	CASSVGRMNTEAFF	TGTGCCAGCAGTGTGGGCAGGATGAACACTGAAGCTTTCTTT
TRBV6-1	TRBD1	TRBJ1-5	.	CASKRQGADQPQHF	TGTGCCAGCAAAAGACAGGGGGCAGATCAGCCCCAGCATTTT
TRBV6-5	TRBD1	TRBJ2-5	.	CASSSRGQVGETQYF	TGTGCCAGCAGTTCCAGGGGGCAAGTGGGGGAGACCCAGTACTTC
TRBV27	.	TRBJ1-3	.	CASSSSGSGNTIYF	TGTGCCAGCAGTTCCTCAGGCTCTGGAAACACCATATATTTT
TRBV2	.	TRBJ1-1	.	CASSETPIPDNTEAFF	TGTGCCAGCAGTGAAACCCCCATTCCGGACAACACTGAAGCTTTCTTT